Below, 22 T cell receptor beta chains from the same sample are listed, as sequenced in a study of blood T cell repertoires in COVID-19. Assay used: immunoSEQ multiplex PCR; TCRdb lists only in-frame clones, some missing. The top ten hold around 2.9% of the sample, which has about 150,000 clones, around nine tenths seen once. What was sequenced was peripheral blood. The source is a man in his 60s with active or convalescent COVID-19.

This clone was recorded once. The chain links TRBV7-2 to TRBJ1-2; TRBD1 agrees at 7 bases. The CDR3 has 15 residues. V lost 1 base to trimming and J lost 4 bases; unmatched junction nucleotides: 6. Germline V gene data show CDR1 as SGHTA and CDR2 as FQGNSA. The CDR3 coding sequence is TGTGCCAGCAGCTTAGTTGGGACAGACCGCTATGGCTACACCTTC. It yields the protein CASSLVGTDRYGYTF.

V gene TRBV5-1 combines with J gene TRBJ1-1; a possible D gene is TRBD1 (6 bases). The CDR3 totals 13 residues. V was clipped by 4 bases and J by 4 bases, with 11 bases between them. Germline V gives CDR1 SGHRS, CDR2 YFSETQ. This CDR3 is CASSIGQITEAFF. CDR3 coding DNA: TGCGCCAGCAGCATAGGACAGATCACTGAAGCTTTCTTT.

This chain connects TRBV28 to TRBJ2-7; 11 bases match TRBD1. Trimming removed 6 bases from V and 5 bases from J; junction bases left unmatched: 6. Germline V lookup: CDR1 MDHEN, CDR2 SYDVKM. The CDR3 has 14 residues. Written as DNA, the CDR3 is TGTGCCAGCAGACCGGACAGGGGGCTGAACGAGCAGTACTTC. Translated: CASRPDRGLNEQYF.

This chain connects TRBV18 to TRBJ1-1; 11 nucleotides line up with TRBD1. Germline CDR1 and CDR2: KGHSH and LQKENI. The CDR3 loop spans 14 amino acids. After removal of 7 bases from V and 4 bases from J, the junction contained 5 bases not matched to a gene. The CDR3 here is CASLSGTGGTEAFF. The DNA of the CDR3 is TGTGCCAGCTTATCCGGGACAGGGGGCACTGAAGCTTTCTTT.

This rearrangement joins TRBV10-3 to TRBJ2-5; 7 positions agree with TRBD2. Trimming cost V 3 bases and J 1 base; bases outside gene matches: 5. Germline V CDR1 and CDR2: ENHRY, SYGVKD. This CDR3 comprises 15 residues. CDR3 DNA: TGTGCCATCAGTGATTCGGCGGGGGTCCAAGAGACCCAGTACTTC. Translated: CAISDSAGVQETQYF.

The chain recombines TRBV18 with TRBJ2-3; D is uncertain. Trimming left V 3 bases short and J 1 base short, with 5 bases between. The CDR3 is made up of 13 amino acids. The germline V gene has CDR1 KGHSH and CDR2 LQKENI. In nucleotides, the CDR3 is TGTGCCAGCTCACCGGCGGGCACAGATACGCAGTATTTT. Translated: CASSPAGTDTQYF.

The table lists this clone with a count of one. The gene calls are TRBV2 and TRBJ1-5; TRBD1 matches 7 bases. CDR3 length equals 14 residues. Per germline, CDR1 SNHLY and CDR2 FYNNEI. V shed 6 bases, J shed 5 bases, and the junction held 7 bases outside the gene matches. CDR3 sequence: CASRSTGEDQPQHF. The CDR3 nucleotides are TGTGCCAGCAGGTCAACAGGGGAGGATCAGCCCCAGCATTTT.

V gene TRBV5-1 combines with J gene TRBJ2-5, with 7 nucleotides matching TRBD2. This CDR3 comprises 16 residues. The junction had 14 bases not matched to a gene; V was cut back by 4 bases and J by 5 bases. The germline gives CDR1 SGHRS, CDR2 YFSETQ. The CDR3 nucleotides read TGCGCCAGCAGCCCCTCGCGGGGGAGAGGAAGGGAGACCCAGTACTTC. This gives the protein CASSPSRGRGRETQYF.

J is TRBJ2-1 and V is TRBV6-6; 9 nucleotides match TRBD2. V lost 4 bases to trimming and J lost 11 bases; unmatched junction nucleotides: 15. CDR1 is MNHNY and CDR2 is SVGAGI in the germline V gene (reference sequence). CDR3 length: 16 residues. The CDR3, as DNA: TGTGCCAGCAGTTTTCGCCTCGGGACTAGCCTGACGAAGCAGTTCTTC. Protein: CASSFRLGTSLTKQFF.

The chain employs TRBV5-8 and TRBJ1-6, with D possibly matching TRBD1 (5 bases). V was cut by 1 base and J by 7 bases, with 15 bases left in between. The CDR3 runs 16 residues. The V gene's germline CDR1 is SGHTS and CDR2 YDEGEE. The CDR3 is CASSLSWTPGNSPLHF. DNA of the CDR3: TGTGCCAGCAGCTTGAGTTGGACACCAGGGAATTCACCCCTCCACTTT.

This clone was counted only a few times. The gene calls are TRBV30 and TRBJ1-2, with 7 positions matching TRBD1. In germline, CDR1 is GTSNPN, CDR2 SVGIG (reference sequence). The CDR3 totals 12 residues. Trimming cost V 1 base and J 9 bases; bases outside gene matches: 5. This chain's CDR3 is CAWSGQGGSYTF. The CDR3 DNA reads TGTGCCTGGAGTGGACAGGGAGGAAGCTACACCTTC.

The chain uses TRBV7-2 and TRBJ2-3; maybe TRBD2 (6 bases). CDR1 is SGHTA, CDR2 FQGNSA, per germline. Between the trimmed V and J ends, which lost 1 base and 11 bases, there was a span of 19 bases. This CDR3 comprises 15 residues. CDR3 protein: CASSLGEVGRRGQYF. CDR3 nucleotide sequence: TGTGCCAGCAGCTTAGGGGAGGTTGGACGGAGGGGGCAGTATTTT.

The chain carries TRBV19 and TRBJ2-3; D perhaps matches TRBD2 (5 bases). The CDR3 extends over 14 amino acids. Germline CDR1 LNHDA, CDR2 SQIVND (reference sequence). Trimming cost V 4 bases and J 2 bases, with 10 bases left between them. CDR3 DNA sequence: TGTGCCAGTAGTAACCGGGATTCCACAGATACGCAGTATTTT. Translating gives CASSNRDSTDTQYF.

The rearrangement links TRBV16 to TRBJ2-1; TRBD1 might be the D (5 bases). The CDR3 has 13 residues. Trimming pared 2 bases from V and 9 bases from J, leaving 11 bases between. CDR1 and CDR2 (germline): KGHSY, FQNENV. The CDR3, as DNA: TGTGCCAGCAGCCAAGACTTTAGGGGTGAGCAGTTCTTC. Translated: CASSQDFRGEQFF.

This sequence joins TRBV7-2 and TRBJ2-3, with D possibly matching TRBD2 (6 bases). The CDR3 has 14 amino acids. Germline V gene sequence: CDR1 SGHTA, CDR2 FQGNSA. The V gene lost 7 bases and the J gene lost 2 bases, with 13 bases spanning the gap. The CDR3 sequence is CASIWAGTTDTQYF. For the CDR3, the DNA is TGTGCCAGCATCTGGGCGGGGACCACAGATACGCAGTATTTT.

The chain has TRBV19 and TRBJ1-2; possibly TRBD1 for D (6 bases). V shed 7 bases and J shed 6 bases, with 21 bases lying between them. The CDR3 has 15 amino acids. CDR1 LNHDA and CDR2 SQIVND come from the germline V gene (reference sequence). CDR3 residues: CASTTLNGRGDGYTF. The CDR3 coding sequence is TGTGCCAGTACCACCCTTAACGGCAGGGGAGATGGCTACACCTTC.

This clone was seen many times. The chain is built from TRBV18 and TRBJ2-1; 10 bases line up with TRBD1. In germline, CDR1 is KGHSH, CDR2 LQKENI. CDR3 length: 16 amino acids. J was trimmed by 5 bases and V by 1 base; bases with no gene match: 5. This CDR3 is CASSPRRDRGHNEQFF. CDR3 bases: TGTGCCAGCTCACCACGAAGGGACAGGGGCCACAATGAGCAGTTCTTC. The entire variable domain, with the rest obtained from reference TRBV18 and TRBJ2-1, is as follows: NAGVMQNPRHLVRRRGQEARLRCSPMKGHSHVYWYRQLPEEGLKFMVYLQKENIIDESGMPKERFSAEFPKEGPSILRIQQVVRGDSAAYFCASSPRRDRGHNEQFFGPGTRLTVL.

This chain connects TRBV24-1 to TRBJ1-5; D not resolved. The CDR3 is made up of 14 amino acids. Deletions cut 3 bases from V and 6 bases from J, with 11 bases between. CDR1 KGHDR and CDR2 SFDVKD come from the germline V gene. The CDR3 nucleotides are TGTGCCACCAGTGATCACAGCATTAGTCAGCCCCAGCATTTT. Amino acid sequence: CATSDHSISQPQHF.

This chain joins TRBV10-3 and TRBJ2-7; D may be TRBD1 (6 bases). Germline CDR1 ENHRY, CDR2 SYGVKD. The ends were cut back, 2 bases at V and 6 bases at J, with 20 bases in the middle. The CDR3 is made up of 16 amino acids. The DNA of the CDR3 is TGTGCCATCAGTGAGATGACAGGAAGGGTGGCTAGCGAGCAGTACTTC. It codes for CAISEMTGRVASEQYF.

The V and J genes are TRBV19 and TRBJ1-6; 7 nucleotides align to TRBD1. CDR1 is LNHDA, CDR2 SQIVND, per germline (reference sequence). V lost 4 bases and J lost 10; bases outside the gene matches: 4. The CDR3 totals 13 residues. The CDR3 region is CASSRGTASPLHF. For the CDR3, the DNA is TGTGCCAGTAGTAGGGGGACAGCCTCACCCCTCCACTTT.

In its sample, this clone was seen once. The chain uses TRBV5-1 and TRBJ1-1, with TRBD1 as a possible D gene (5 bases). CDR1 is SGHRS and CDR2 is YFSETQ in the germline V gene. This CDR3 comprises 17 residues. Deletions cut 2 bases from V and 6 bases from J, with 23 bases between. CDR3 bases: TGCGCCAGCAGCTTAGAGACAGTCGAAAGGACCGTCGCTGAAGCTTTCTTT. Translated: CASSLETVERTVAEAFF.

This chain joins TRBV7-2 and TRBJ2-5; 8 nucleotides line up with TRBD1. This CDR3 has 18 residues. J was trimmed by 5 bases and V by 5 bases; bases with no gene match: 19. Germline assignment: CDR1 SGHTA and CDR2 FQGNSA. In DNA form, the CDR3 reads TGTGCCAGCAGCCTTCGGTATAGGGACAGGATGGTGAGGGAGACCCAGTACTTC. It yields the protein CASSLRYRDRMVRETQYF.